What follows are 29 T cell receptor beta chains derived from one specimen sequenced in a study of CD4 and CD8 cells across lung adenocarcinoma regions. TCRdb processed the PCR reads anew with MiXCR; each CDR3 protein has one entry. There are about 3,700 distinct CDR3 sequences in the sample; 55% to 60% occur only once, and around 21% lies in the top ten. The sample consisted of CD4+ T cells from the margin of a lung tumor. The receptors were gathered from a female donor with lung adenocarcinoma. The CD4 and CD8 labels of this study may be unreliable.

The chain has TRBV11-2 and TRBJ2-3; the match to TRBD2 covers 8 bases. J was trimmed by 2 bases and V by 1 base; bases with no gene match: 5. The CDR3 loop spans 16 amino acids. Looked up from germline, CDR1 is SGHAT and CDR2 is FQNNGV. CDR3 in DNA: TGTGCCAGCAGCTTAGTCGGGGGGGGATCCACAGATACGCAGTATTTT. Its protein is CASSLVGGGSTDTQYF.

This clonotype is medium-sized in the sample. The J gene is TRBJ1-6, the V gene TRBV6-1; 7 nucleotides agree with TRBD1. CDR1 is MNHNS, CDR2 SASEGT, per germline. Losses at the gene ends were 6 bases for V and 7 bases for J; bases not matched to a gene: 3. The CDR3 spans 13 residues. This CDR3 reads CASSTDRNSPLHF. In DNA, the CDR3 is TGTGCCAGCAGCACGGACAGGAATTCACCCCTCCACTTT.

V gene TRBV6-4 combines with J gene TRBJ2-3, with D possibly called TRBD1 or TRBD2 (5 bases each). V was trimmed by 3 bases and J by 9 bases, leaving 13 bases between them. CDR1 and CDR2 (germline): MRHNA, SNTAGT. This CDR3 is 13 amino acids long. The DNA for the CDR3 is TGTGCCAGCAGTGAGGGGGAGAAAAACACGCAGTATTTT. Translated: CASSEGEKNTQYF.

Regarding this clonotype: Compared with germline, one end of the junction differs, possibly owing to a read error. CDR3: CASSVGGNYNEQFF. Written as DNA, the CDR3 is TGTGCCAGCAGTGTTGGGGGGAACTACAATGAGCAGTTCTTT. The rearrangement joins TRBV6-1 to TRBJ2-1; possibly TRBD2 for D (6 bases). Germline lookup yields CDR1 MNHNS and CDR2 SASEGT. The CDR3 runs to 14 residues.

The sample holds a few counts of this clonotype. The rearrangement links TRBV6-1 to TRBJ2-3; possibly TRBD2 for D (7 bases). This CDR3 has 15 amino acids. Deletions cut 1 base from V and 4 bases from J, with 12 bases between. Germline V gene lookup returns CDR1 MNHNS and CDR2 SASEGT. In DNA form, the CDR3 reads TGTGCCAGCAGTGAAGAGGCGGGGGCCCCAGATACGCAGTATTTT. Protein sequence: CASSEEAGAPDTQYF.

V and J are TRBV6-1 and TRBJ2-4, with D tentatively TRBD2 (6 bases). CDR3 length: 14 residues. In germline, CDR1 is MNHNS, CDR2 SASEGT. The germline V and J ends were trimmed by 8 bases and 13 bases, with 24 bases remaining between them. CDR3 bases: TGTGCCAGCTTGGGGAGGAGTTCAAAAAATACGCAGTACTTC. The encoded protein is CASLGRSSKNTQYF.

This clonotype was counted only a few times. The chain is built from TRBV3-1 and TRBJ2-1, with a tentative D call TRBD2 (5 bases). Germline V gives CDR1 LGHDT, CDR2 YNNKEL (reference sequence). Trimming removed 4 bases from V and 9 bases from J, with 19 bases in between. The CDR3 is made up of 15 amino acids. The CDR3 coding sequence is TGTGCCAGCAGCCTCCTGGATCGGGGTCCCGGTGAGCAGTTCTTC. Protein: CASSLLDRGPGEQFF.

The chain employs TRBV6-5 and TRBJ2-3; D is uncertain. V gave up 2 bases and J gave up 3 bases, with 9 bases separating them. Germline CDR1 is MNHEY and CDR2 is SVGAGI. The CDR3 spans 14 residues. As DNA, the CDR3 is TGTGCCAGCAGTTACAGGATTCCGACAGATACGCAGTATTTT. As protein: CASSYRIPTDTQYF.

This clonotype qualifies as medium-sized (0.01 to 0.1%). The rearrangement uses TRBV7-6 and TRBJ2-3, with D possibly matching TRBD1 (5 bases). The length of the CDR3 is 16 residues. Trimming removed 1 base from V and 2 bases from J, with 13 bases in between. Germline-derived CDR1 and CDR2 are SGHVS and FNYEAQ. The CDR3 coding sequence is TGTGCCAGCAGCTTAGGTTCCTGGGGCACCACAGATACGCAGTATTTT. Translated, it gives CASSLGSWGTTDTQYF.

The V call is TRBV6-1, the J call TRBJ2-3; 12 nucleotides agree with TRBD2. In germline, CDR1 is MNHNS, CDR2 SASEGT. This CDR3 has 15 residues. J gave up 4 bases and V 3 bases, and 2 bases lay outside the gene matches. The CDR3 DNA reads TGTGCCAGCAGTGACCTAGCGGGAGGGCCAGATACGCAGTATTTT. This translates into CASSDLAGGPDTQYF.

This clonotype is deemed large. This chain uses TRBV6-5 with TRBJ2-3; D unresolved. Germline loops: CDR1 MNHEY, CDR2 SVGAGI. CDR3 length: 13 residues. Trimming shortened V by 2 bases and J by 1 base, and 4 bases separated the two germline ends. The CDR3 here is CASSYSGTDTQYF. For the CDR3, the DNA is TGTGCCAGCAGTTACAGCGGCACAGATACGCAGTATTTT.

J is TRBJ2-3 and V is TRBV27, with a tentative D call TRBD1 (5 bases). Near its end, the DNA agrees better with TRBJ2-7, so the J call may be wrong. Germline assignment: CDR1 MNHEY and CDR2 SMNVEV (reference sequence). The CDR3 covers 12 residues. The CDR3: CASSPGSDTQYF. The CDR3 region has the DNA TGTGCCAGCAGCCCAGGGTCAGATACGCAGTACTTC.

J is TRBJ1-5 and V is TRBV6-5, with TRBD1 matching over 8 bases. With V trimmed by 2 bases and J by 4 bases, 4 bases remained unmatched. Germline V CDR1 and CDR2: MNHEY, SVGAGI. This CDR3 has 15 amino acids. CDR3 bases: TGTGCCAGCAGTTACGGACAGGGTTTAAATCAGCCCCAGCATTTT. This sequence encodes CASSYGQGLNQPQHF.

Regarding this clonotype: A much bigger clone sits one base away, suggesting this may be a read error. This chain links TRBV24-1 with TRBJ2-1; weak D call: TRBD2 (6 bases). There are 16 residues in the CDR3. Looked up from germline, CDR1 is KGHDR and CDR2 is SFDVKD. V gave up 2 bases and J gave up 2 bases, with 12 bases separating them. The CDR3 coding sequence is TGTGCCACCAGTGATTCTTCTAGCGCAGCCTACAATGAGCAGTTCTTC. Its translation is CATSDSSSAAYNEQFF.

There are a few counts of this clonotype. The chain employs TRBV6-5 and TRBJ2-1; D remains ambiguous. The CDR3 sequence is 15 residues long. Germline V CDR1 and CDR2: MNHEY, SVGAGI. The ends were cut back, 0 bases at V and 7 bases at J, with 13 bases in the middle. In DNA, the CDR3 is TGTGCCAGCAGTTACTCGTACCTTTTATTGAATGAGCAGTTCTTC. Protein sequence: CASSYSYLLLNEQFF.

This chain links TRBV7-2 with TRBJ2-1; TRBD2 aligns across 8 bases. Germline CDR1 SGHTA, CDR2 FQGNSA. The CDR3 loop spans 14 amino acids. V trimming: 6 bases; J trimming: 9 bases; junction bases outside the gene matches: 10. The CDR3: CASRLSGSSGEQFF. The CDR3, as DNA: TGTGCCAGCAGACTGAGCGGGAGTAGTGGTGAGCAGTTCTTC.

By proportion, this clonotype is medium-sized (0.01 to 0.1%). V gene TRBV4-1 combines with J gene TRBJ2-3, with D unclear. This CDR3 is built from 16 residues. V lost 1 base, J lost 3 bases, and 14 bases lay in between. Germline V lookup: CDR1 MGHRA, CDR2 YSYEKL. CDR3 amino acids: CASSQVFLGGTDTQYF. The CDR3 bases are TGCGCCAGCAGCCAAGTATTCCTAGGTGGTACAGATACGCAGTATTTT.

The CDR3 region is CASSLAGSETQYF. The CDR3 nucleotides are TGTGCCAGCAGTTTAGCGGGCTCAGAGACCCAGTACTTC. The chain has TRBV12-3 or TRBV12-4 and TRBJ2-5; D ambiguous. This CDR3 comprises 13 residues. V lost 0 bases, J lost 4 bases, and 6 bases lay in between.

The sample holds one count of this clonotype. This CDR3 is missing its conserved last phenylalanine or tryptophan, likely due to a read error. The V and J genes are TRBV7-2 and TRBJ2-1; D is undetermined. This CDR3 has 15 amino acids. Germline CDR1 is SGHTA and CDR2 is FQGNSA. V was cut by 5 bases and J by 2 bases, with 13 bases left in between. The CDR3 loop is CASSPLYGAYNEQFS. For the CDR3, the DNA is TGTGCCAGCAGCCCTTTGTATGGGGCCTACAATGAGCAGTTCTCC.

In this sample, this clonotype is medium-sized (0.01 to 0.1%). This chain joins TRBV6-4 and TRBJ2-1; TRBD2 agrees at 11 bases. Unmatched junction bases numbered 0, after V lost 2 bases and J lost 6 bases. The CDR3 consists of 14 residues. Germline V gene data show CDR1 as MRHNA and CDR2 as SNTAGT. The CDR3 reads CASSDLAGGNEQFF. The CDR3 nucleotides read TGTGCCAGCAGTGACCTAGCGGGAGGCAATGAGCAGTTCTTC.

The V and J genes are TRBV27 and TRBJ2-4, with D possibly matching TRBD2 (6 bases). Trimming cost V 10 bases and J 13 bases, with 35 bases left between them. Looked up from germline, CDR1 is MNHEY and CDR2 is SMNVEV (reference sequence). The CDR3 totals 17 residues. As DNA, the CDR3 is TGTGCCACCGGTCCGCGGATCGGGCCCGGGAGCACAGACACGCAGTACTTC. It codes for CATGPRIGPGSTDTQYF.

This clonotype is large by share. This chain connects TRBV6-1 to TRBJ2-1; 10 nucleotides line up with TRBD2. The DNA end is more similar to TRBJ2-5, so the J call may be wrong. In germline, CDR1 is MNHNS, CDR2 SASEGT. CDR3 length: 15 residues. The CDR3 bases are TGTGCCAGCAGGGATAGGACTAGCGGTGGAGAGACCCAGTACTTC. Translated, it gives CASRDRTSGGETQYF.

This clonotype was recorded a few times. The chain joins TRBV7-2 to TRBJ2-5; 10 nucleotides line up with TRBD2. The tail of the sequence fits TRBJ2-7 better, so the J call may be wrong. Germline V CDR1 and CDR2: SGHTA, FQGNSA. This CDR3 region has 16 residues. CDR3 residues: CASSWALAGVGHEQYF. The CDR3 DNA reads as TGTGCCAGCAGCTGGGCCCTAGCGGGAGTTGGTCACGAGCAGTACTTC.

In its sample, this clonotype was seen a few times. V and J are TRBV6-1 and TRBJ2-3; 10 nucleotides match TRBD1. Germline V lookup: CDR1 MNHNS, CDR2 SASEGT. V gave up 8 bases and J gave up 2 bases; unmatched junction bases: 10. The CDR3 has 16 amino acids. The CDR3: CASGRQGALPTDTQYF. In DNA, the CDR3 is TGTGCCAGCGGAAGACAGGGGGCCCTCCCCACAGATACGCAGTATTTT.

The chain employs TRBV6-1 and TRBJ2-2, with 9 bases that match TRBD1. Germline assignment: CDR1 MNHNS and CDR2 SASEGT. Unmatched junction bases numbered 1, after V lost 5 bases and J lost 3 bases. CDR3 length equals 14 residues. Here the CDR3 DNA reads TGTGCCAGCAGTAGGACAGGGGACACCGGGGAGCTGTTTTTT. This codes for CASSRTGDTGELFF.

The rearrangement uses TRBV4-2 and TRBJ1-3; D is possibly TRBD1 (5 bases). The CDR3 consists of 16 residues. Germline CDR1 reads LGHNA; CDR2 reads YNFKEQ. V was shortened by 0 bases and J by 4 bases, with 13 bases between the two germline ends. The CDR3 region is CASSQDVGGGGNTIYF. In DNA form, the CDR3 reads TGTGCCAGCAGCCAAGATGTCGGGGGTGGGGGAAACACCATATATTTT.

The V gene is TRBV6-1, the J gene TRBJ2-6; unclear D gene. Germline CDR1 reads MNHNS; CDR2 reads SASEGT. Trimming cost V 8 bases and J 0 bases, with 11 bases left between them. The CDR3 has 15 residues. The CDR3 sequence is CASRPDRSGANVLTF. CDR3 in DNA: TGTGCCAGCCGCCCGGACCGCTCTGGGGCCAACGTCCTGACTTTC.

The V gene is TRBV6-1, the J gene TRBJ2-1; D unresolved. Matching the DNA end better, TRBJ2-5 makes the J call doubtful. The CDR3 is made up of 14 amino acids. Germline V gives CDR1 MNHNS, CDR2 SASEGT. The CDR3 is CASSEGSLAETQYF. The CDR3 DNA follows: TGTGCCAGCAGTGAAGGATCACTTGCAGAGACCCAGTACTTC.

This sequence joins TRBV6-5 and TRBJ1-3; D unclear. Germline lookup yields CDR1 MNHEY and CDR2 SVGAGI. This CDR3 region has 16 residues. V was cut by 0 bases and J by 0 bases, with 9 bases left in between. DNA of the CDR3: TGTGCCAGCAGTTACTCGATGGGGTTCTCTGGAAACACCATATATTTT. Translation gives CASSYSMGFSGNTIYF.